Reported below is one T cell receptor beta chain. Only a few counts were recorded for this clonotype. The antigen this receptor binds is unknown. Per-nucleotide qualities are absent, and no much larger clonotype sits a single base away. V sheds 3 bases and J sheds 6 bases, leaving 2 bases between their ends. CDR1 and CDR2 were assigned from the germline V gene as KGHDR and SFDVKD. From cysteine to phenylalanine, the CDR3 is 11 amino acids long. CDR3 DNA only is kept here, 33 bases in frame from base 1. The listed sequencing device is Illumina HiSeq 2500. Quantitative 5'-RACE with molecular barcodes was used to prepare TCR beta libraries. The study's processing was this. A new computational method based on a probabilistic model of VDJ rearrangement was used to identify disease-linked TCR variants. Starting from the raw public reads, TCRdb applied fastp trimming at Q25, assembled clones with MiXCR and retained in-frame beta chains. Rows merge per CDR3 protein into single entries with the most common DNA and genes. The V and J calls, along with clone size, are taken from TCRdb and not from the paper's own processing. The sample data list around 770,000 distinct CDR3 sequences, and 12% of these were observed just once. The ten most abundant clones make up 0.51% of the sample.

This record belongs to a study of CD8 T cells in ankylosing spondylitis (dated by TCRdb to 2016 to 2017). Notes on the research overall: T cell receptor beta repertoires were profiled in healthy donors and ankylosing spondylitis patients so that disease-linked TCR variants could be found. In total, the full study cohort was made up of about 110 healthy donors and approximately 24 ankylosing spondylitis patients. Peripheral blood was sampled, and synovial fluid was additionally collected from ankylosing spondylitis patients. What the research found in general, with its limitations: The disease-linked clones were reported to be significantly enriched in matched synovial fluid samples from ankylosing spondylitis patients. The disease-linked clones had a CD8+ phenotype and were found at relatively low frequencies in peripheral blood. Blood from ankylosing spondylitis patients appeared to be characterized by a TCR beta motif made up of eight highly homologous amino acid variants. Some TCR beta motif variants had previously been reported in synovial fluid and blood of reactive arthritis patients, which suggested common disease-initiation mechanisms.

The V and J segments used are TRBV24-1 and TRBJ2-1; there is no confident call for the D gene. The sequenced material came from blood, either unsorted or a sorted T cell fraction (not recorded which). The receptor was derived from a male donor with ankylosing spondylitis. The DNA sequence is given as TGTGCCACCAGTGATATCAATGAGCAGTTCTTC. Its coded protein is CATSDINEQFF.